This T cell receptor (beta chain) is drawn from a study of shared T cell receptors in the human thymus. The assay was immunoSEQ multiplex PCR, and TCRdb's table has in-frame clones only and misses some. There are about 380,000 clones in the sample; roughly 94% occur only once, and roughly 0.021% lies in the top ten. There are 13 residues in the CDR3. V was shortened by 7 bases and J by 9 bases, with 19 bases between the two germline ends. The germline gives CDR1 GTSNPN, CDR2 SVGIG (reference sequence). Sequencing was done on a sample of thymocytes. The source of this sequence is a human donor. The V and J genes are TRBV30 and TRBJ2-1; D possibly corresponds to TRBD2 (5 bases). CDR3 residues: CASVLSGGGEQFF. In nucleotides, the CDR3 is TGTGCCTCGGTCCTGAGCGGCGGTGGTGAGCAGTTCTTC.